The 7 T cell receptor beta chains presented below share a single source sample, sequenced in a study of blood T cell repertoires in COVID-19. Here immunoSEQ multiplex PCR was the method, and the copy in TCRdb shows in-frame clones only, minus some. This sample has fewer than 70,000 clones, with approximately 88% found just once. Sequencing input: peripheral blood. The receptors originated from a human donor in a cohort sampled during active COVID-19.

This rearrangement joins TRBV29-1 to TRBJ1-1, with 7 bases fitting TRBD1. This CDR3 contains 13 residues. CDR1 and CDR2 from the germline V gene are SQVTM and ANQGSEA. V trimming: 7 bases; J trimming: 8 bases; junction bases outside the gene matches: 13. In nucleotides, the CDR3 is TGCAGCGCAAAACAGGGGCCGTCCTTGGAAGCTTTCTTT. Protein product: CSAKQGPSLEAFF. The complete variable domain, with remaining parts taken from reference TRBV29-1 and TRBJ1-1, reads SAVISQKPSRDICQRGTSLTIQCQVDSQVTMMFWYRQQPGQSLTLIATANQGSEATYESGFVIDKFPISRPNLTFSTLTVSNMSPEDSSIYLCSAKQGPSLEAFFGQGTRLTVV.

The chain employs TRBV7-8 and TRBJ2-1; the match to TRBD1 covers 8 bases. CDR1 SGHVS and CDR2 FQNEAQ come from the germline V gene. Trimming removed 6 bases from V and 4 bases from J; junction bases left unmatched: 8. This CDR3 has 15 amino acids. The CDR3 DNA follows: TGTGCCAGCAGATACGACAGGGGTTTATACAATGAGCAGTTCTTC. It specifies CASRYDRGLYNEQFF.

This chain uses TRBV6-5 with TRBJ1-4, with 7 nucleotides matching TRBD1. CDR1 is MNHEY, CDR2 SVGAGI, per germline. V gave up 6 bases and J gave up 8 bases; unmatched junction bases: 12. The CDR3 extends over 15 amino acids. The CDR3 spells CASSSQTGRIEKLFF. The CDR3 DNA is TGTGCCAGCAGCTCCCAGACAGGGAGAATCGAAAAACTGTTTTTT.

The V gene is TRBV30, the J gene TRBJ1-4; D unclear. The CDR3 is 14 residues long. CDR1 GTSNPN and CDR2 SVGIG come from the germline V gene (reference sequence). Between the trimmed V and J ends, which lost 2 bases and 1 base, there was a span of 8 bases. The CDR3 here is CAWSLGGTNEKLFF. CDR3 DNA: TGTGCCTGGAGTTTAGGAGGAACTAATGAAAAACTGTTTTTT.

This chain links TRBV7-2 with TRBJ1-4; a weak D match, TRBD1 (5 bases). The ends were cut back, 5 bases at V and 3 bases at J, with 10 bases in the middle. The CDR3 has 14 residues. Germline CDR1 SGHTA, CDR2 FQGNSA. The DNA for the CDR3 is TGTGCCAGCAGCCCGCGGGGGGCTAATGAAAAACTGTTTTTT. It specifies CASSPRGANEKLFF.

V gene TRBV7-9 combines with J gene TRBJ2-1; D is tentatively TRBD1 or TRBD2 (5 bases each). Germline V lookup: CDR1 SEHNR, CDR2 FQNEAQ (reference sequence). CDR3 length: 16 residues. V dropped 5 bases and J dropped 2 bases, with 16 bases sitting between them. CDR3 sequence reads: CASSKEGQVTYNEQFF. DNA of the CDR3: TGTGCCAGCAGCAAAGAGGGGCAGGTAACCTACAATGAGCAGTTCTTC.

The V and J genes are TRBV28 and TRBJ1-4, with D unresolved. V was pared by 3 bases and J by 0 bases, with 5 bases between. Germline lookup yields CDR1 MDHEN and CDR2 SYDVKM. The CDR3 covers 14 residues. CDR3 DNA sequence: TGTGCCAGCAGTTTTCCTCCAACTAATGAAAAACTGTTTTTT. The encoded protein is CASSFPPTNEKLFF.